Shown below are 14 T cell receptor beta chains from a single sample sequenced in a study of low-dose radiotherapy and immunotherapy resistance in tumors. The time point is: after trial treatment. The treatment here: LDRT plus nivolumab, ipilimumab, low-dose cyclophosphamide and aspirin (RACIN trial). With a constant-region primer and a V-primer adapter, TCRs were subjected to around 18 PCR cycles of amplification. TCRdb reanalysed the reads using MiXCR and keeps one entry per CDR3 protein. The profile shows roughly 48,000 distinct CDR3 sequences, around 34% of them singletons. The sequences come from PBMCs, collected after low-dose radiotherapy plus immunotherapy. The origin of the receptors is a male donor with rectosigmoid adenocarcinoma.

The chain uses TRBV7-3 and TRBJ2-6; unclear D gene. V lost 5 bases to trimming and J lost 6 bases, with 11 bases between them. The CDR3 has 14 amino acids. CDR1 and CDR2 (germline): SGHTA, FQGTGA. CDR3 sequence reads: CASSPPGMANVLTF. DNA for the CDR3: TGTGCCAGCAGCCCCCCCGGAATGGCCAACGTCCTGACTTTC.

At least ten counts were recorded for this clonotype. The chain couples TRBV6-2 or TRBV6-3 to TRBJ1-5, with a tentative D call TRBD1 (6 bases). The CDR3 spans 16 residues. The V gene's germline CDR1 is MNHEY and CDR2 SVGEGT. The V gene lost 6 bases and the J gene lost 9 bases, with 24 bases spanning the gap. As DNA, the CDR3 is TGTGCCAGCAGCGCTACCGGGACACCCCATGCCGGGCCCCAGCATTTT. It encodes CASSATGTPHAGPQHF.

This clonotype was counted ten times or more. The CDR3 spells CASSFAGSNTGELFF. In nucleotides, the CDR3 is TGTGCCAGCAGTTTCGCCGGGTCTAACACCGGGGAGCTGTTTTTT. The chain has TRBV28 and TRBJ2-2, with D uncertain. V lost 3 bases and J 2 bases, leaving 10 bases between the germline ends. The germline gives CDR1 MDHEN, CDR2 SYDVKM. This CDR3 comprises 15 residues.

This clonotype has ten or more counts. The CDR3 loop is CASSEGGASAYSNTGELFF. The CDR3 DNA sequence: TGTGCCAGCAGTGAAGGTGGGGCTAGCGCATATTCGAACACCGGGGAGCTGTTTTTT. The J gene is TRBJ2-2, the V gene TRBV6-1; possibly TRBD2 for D (6 bases). V gave up 1 base and J gave up 0 bases, with 18 bases separating them. This CDR3 comprises 19 residues. Germline V gene sequence: CDR1 MNHNS, CDR2 SASEGT.

Comment on this clonotype: A far more abundant clone sits one base away, making this likely a read error. The chain is built from TRBV6-8 and TRBJ2-1; 7 nucleotides align to TRBD2. Germline V gene sequence: CDR1 MNHGY, CDR2 SAAAGT. This CDR3 has 16 amino acids. The CDR3 protein is CASSEALAASYNEKFF. As DNA, the CDR3 is TGTGCCAGCAGTGAAGCGCTAGCGGCCTCCTACAATGAGAAGTTCTTC.

This clonotype is medium-sized within its sample. This chain uses TRBV28 with TRBJ2-3; 9 positions agree with TRBD1. CDR3 length: 14 residues. Looked up from germline, CDR1 is MDHEN and CDR2 is SYDVKM. The CDR3 coding sequence is TGTGTTACTCGGGACAGGGCGCTTTCGGATACGCAGTATTTT. Protein product: CVTRDRALSDTQYF.

The rearrangement links TRBV30 to TRBJ1-1, with no clear D. The CDR3 totals 11 residues. Germline-derived CDR1 and CDR2 are GTSNPN and SVGIG (reference sequence). V lost 2 bases, J lost 8 bases, and 9 bases lay in between. CDR3 protein: CAWSPTREAFF. The CDR3 DNA is TGTGCCTGGAGTCCCACGAGAGAAGCTTTCTTT.

Relative to its sample, this clonotype is medium-sized. This rearrangement joins TRBV2 to TRBJ1-4; D is undetermined. This CDR3 has 17 amino acids. Germline V CDR1 and CDR2: SNHLY, FYNNEI. V was trimmed by 8 bases and J by 0 bases, leaving 19 bases between them. In DNA form, the CDR3 reads TGTGCCAGCCGCTGGTCTGGCAGGAGAACAACTAATGAAAAACTGTTTTTT. The encoded protein is CASRWSGRRTTNEKLFF.

Many counts were recorded for this clonotype. The chain is built from TRBV12-3 or TRBV12-4 and TRBJ2-6; TRBD1 matches 8 bases. This CDR3 comprises 16 residues. V shed 3 bases, J shed 0 bases, and the junction held 1 base outside the gene matches. CDR3 sequence: CASSFGQGSGANVLTF. DNA of the CDR3: TGTGCCAGCAGTTTCGGACAGGGCTCTGGGGCCAACGTCCTGACTTTC.

This clonotype has at least ten counts. This CDR3 reads CSVALRGRASYNEQFF. CDR3 sequence (DNA): TGCAGCGTTGCCCTCCGAGGGAGGGCCTCCTACAATGAGCAGTTCTTC. The chain has TRBV29-1 and TRBJ2-1, with TRBD2 identical over 7 bases. This CDR3 is 16 amino acids long. CDR1 and CDR2 (germline): SQVTM, ANQGSEA. The J segment lost 0 bases and the V segment lost 4 bases, leaving 9 bases of the junction unmatched.

In this sample, this clonotype turned up many times. The chain uses TRBV7-8 and TRBJ2-5; 9 bases fit TRBD1. Germline V gene data show CDR1 as SGHVS and CDR2 as FQNEAQ. There are 15 residues in the CDR3. Trimming cost V 1 base and J 4 bases; bases outside gene matches: 4. The CDR3 sequence is CASSLGTGGIETQYF. The CDR3 DNA is TGTGCCAGCAGCTTAGGAACAGGGGGCATAGAGACCCAGTACTTC.

This clonotype was picked up many times. This rearrangement joins TRBV18 to TRBJ2-5; 7 nucleotides line up with TRBD1. This CDR3 comprises 14 residues. The junction had 5 bases not matched to a gene; V was cut back by 2 bases and J by 5 bases. Per the germline V gene, CDR1 is KGHSH and CDR2 is LQKENI. The CDR3 bases are TGTGCCAGCTCACCATGGACAGGAGCGGAGACCCAGTACTTC. This gives the protein CASSPWTGAETQYF.

The chain uses TRBV29-1 and TRBJ2-7; 8 nucleotides line up with TRBD1. In germline, CDR1 is SQVTM, CDR2 ANQGSEA. The CDR3 has 12 residues. J was trimmed by 6 bases and V by 7 bases; bases with no gene match: 8. The CDR3 DNA sequence: TGCAGCGGAGGGCAGGGGGCGTCCGAGCAGTACTTC. Protein product: CSGGQGASEQYF.

In this sample, this clonotype turned up a few times. The chain carries TRBV6-1 and TRBJ1-2; a weak D match, TRBD1 (5 bases). This CDR3 contains 15 residues. The germline CDR1 and CDR2 sequences are MNHNS and SASEGT. Trimming shortened V by 0 bases and J by 8 bases, and 16 bases separated the two germline ends. CDR3 in amino acids: CASSEAGQLSRGYTF. Written as DNA, the CDR3 is TGTGCCAGCAGTGAAGCGGGGCAGCTGAGCAGGGGCTACACCTTC.